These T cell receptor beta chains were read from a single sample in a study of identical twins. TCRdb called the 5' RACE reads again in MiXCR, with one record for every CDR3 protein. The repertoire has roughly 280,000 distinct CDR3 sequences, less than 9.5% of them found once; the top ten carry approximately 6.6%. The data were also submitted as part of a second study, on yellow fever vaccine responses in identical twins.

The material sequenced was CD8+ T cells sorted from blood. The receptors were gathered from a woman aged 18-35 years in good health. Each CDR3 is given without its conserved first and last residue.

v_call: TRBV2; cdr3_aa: ASTGVSPYYEQY
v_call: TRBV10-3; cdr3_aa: AISESGQVTDTQY
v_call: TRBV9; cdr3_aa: ASSVGAGYTGELF
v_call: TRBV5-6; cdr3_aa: ASSLLGRIAF
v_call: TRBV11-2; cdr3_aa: ASSLTVNEQF
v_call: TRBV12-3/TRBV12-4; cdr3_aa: ASSFSEGRLYGYT
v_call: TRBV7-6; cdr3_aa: ASSDGQGPYEQY
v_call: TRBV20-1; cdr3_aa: SARAQTGESSPLH
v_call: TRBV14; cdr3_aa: ASSQVVRTASYEQY
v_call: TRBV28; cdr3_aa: ASSPTVDYNEQF
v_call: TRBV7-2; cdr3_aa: ASSLPGGSYNEQF
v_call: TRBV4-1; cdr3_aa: ASSQDIWTSGRAAGANVLT
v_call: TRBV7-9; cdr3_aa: ASSPTGTGNTEAF
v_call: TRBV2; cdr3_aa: ASKWIPETGELF
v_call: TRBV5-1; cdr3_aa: ASSLLRGPTSGANVLT
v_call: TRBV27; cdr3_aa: ASSFLQGLEAF
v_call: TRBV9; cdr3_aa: ASSPGQGLDSYEQY
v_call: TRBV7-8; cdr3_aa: ASSSGIPSVGELF
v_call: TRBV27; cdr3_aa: ASSGGAFYGYT
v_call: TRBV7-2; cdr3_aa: ASRGQGFYEQY
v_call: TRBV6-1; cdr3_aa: ASRGQYSYEQY
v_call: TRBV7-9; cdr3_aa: ASSSAGGLSSYNEQF
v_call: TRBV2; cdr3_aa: ATPGLAETQY
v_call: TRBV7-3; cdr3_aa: ASSLGSAGYSGANVLT
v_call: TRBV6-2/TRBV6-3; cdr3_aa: ASSYNMEAYEQY
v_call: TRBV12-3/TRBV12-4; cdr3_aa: ASSSHARGIYEQY
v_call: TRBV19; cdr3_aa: ASSMDRGLF